Included here is one T cell receptor (beta chain) sequence, with context. The CDR3 consists of 13 residues. Germline CDR1 reads SNHLY; CDR2 reads FYNNEI. Trimming took off 7 bases at V and 1 base at J, with 10 bases between the two ends. This specimen comes from a study of blood T cell repertoires in COVID-19. Background on the study: The samples span acute and convalescent COVID-19 from the United States, Italy and Spain. Sources were T cells, B-cell-depleted T cells, or PBMCs; the material itself was cDNA or gDNA.

In the source study's methods: Nucleated cell counts were estimated from reference gene primer amplification. The data were produced by immunoSEQ multiplex PCR, yet TCRdb's version contains in-frame clones alone and is incomplete. That table is the source of V, J and clone size, and D and trimming were worked out from the DNA. The sample contains approximately 130,000 clones, 84% of which appear only once. The genes are TRBV2 and TRBJ1-1; D possibly corresponds to TRBD1 (5 bases). Sequencing was done on a sample of peripheral blood. This TCR came from a human donor in a cohort sampled during active COVID-19. In DNA, the CDR3 is TGTGCCAGCACGCAGGGTGAGAACACTGAAGCTTTCTTT. The encoded protein is CASTQGENTEAFF.